The entry below gives a single TCR beta chain sequence along with its context. The sample is drawn from a study of blood T cell repertoires in COVID-19. Study as a whole: The samples span acute and convalescent COVID-19 from the United States, Italy and Spain. T cells, B-cell-depleted T cells, or PBMCs provided the cDNA or gDNA that served as material.

Original methodology: Estimates of nucleated cell counts were drawn from the amplification of reference gene primers. Assay used: immunoSEQ multiplex PCR; TCRdb lists only in-frame clones, some missing. V and J calls and clone size are those listed in that table; D and trimming were worked out from the DNA. Of fewer than 600,000 clones in the sample, about 88% were seen once. Germline CDR1 reads SEHNR; CDR2 reads FQNEAQ (reference sequence). This CDR3 is 13 amino acids long. With V trimmed by 11 bases and J by 1 base, 3 bases remained unmatched. The Seattle patients, enrolled during active infection, were followed longitudinally.

Sample: peripheral blood. The origin of this receptor is a young man with COVID-19, enrolled during active disease. The rearrangement joins TRBV7-9 to TRBJ1-5; 9 nucleotides agree with TRBD1. The CDR3 DNA sequence: TGTGCCGGACAGGGGAGCAGCAATCAGCCCCAGCATTTT. Its protein product is CAGQGSSNQPQHF. Drawing the rest from reference TRBV7-9 and TRBJ1-5, the complete variable domain is DTGVSQNPRHKITKRGQNVTFRCDPISEHNRLYWYRQTLGQGPEFLTYFQNEAQLEKSRLLSDRFSAERPKGSFSTLEIQRTEQGDSAMYLCAGQGSSNQPQHFGDGTRLSIL.